A single sample gave rise to the 19 T cell receptor beta chains below, sequenced in a study of Ad26.COV2.S vaccination and SARS-CoV-2 variants (TCRdb year 2021). The treatment or condition label here, explained by the study, means: around 19 received Ad26.COV2.S at low or high dose, single or two shots; roughly five received placebo; per-sample allocation not given. For vaccine and placebo recipients, the sequenced repertoires came from samples collected on day 63 after the first injection. The method was the immunoSEQ multiplex PCR assay. In its TCRdb copy, this immuneACCESS table keeps in-frame sequences only and misses some clones. Where compared with another copy, unresolved V genes explain less than half of these, and the others have no known cause. This sample is represented by 450,000 to 550,000 clones; about 88% of them were singletons. Jointly, the top ten make up 1.7% of the sample. The material sequenced was peripheral blood, taken in a trial of Ad26.COV2.S vaccine versus placebo. These receptor sequences come from a person aged 18-65 years who received the Ad26.COV2.S COVID-19 vaccine or a placebo.

The chain couples TRBV21-1 to TRBJ2-2; no check of the table's D call, TRBD2, against the DNA was made. TRBV21-1 is noted as a pseudogene. There are 18 residues in the CDR3. The CDR3 protein is CASSTQIVAGDHTGELFF. In DNA, the CDR3 is TGTGCCAGCAGCACTCAAATAGTAGCGGGAGATCACACCGGGGAGCTGTTTTTT.

The gene calls are TRBV6-1 and TRBJ2-7; perhaps TRBD2 as D (5 bases). The CDR3 totals 16 residues. Germline V gene data show CDR1 as MNHNS and CDR2 as SASEGT. The V end lost 0 bases, the J end lost 0 bases, and 12 bases lay between the germline ends. CDR3 in DNA: TGTGCCAGCAGTGAAGCGGCCGGGGTTCGCTCCTACGAGCAGTACTTC. Amino acids: CASSEAAGVRSYEQYF.

The chain links TRBV25-1 to TRBJ1-2; D not certain. There are 11 residues in the CDR3. Trimming removed 3 bases from V and 5 bases from J, with 4 bases in between. Germline V gene lookup returns CDR1 MGHDK and CDR2 SYGVNS. CDR3 protein: CASSEVYGYTF. Written as DNA, the CDR3 is TGTGCCAGCAGTGAGGTTTATGGCTACACCTTC.

J is TRBJ2-5 and V is TRBV3-1 (or the pseudogene TRBV3-2); D is unresolved. Germline V gene data show CDR1 as LGHDT and CDR2 as YNNKEL (reference sequence). The CDR3 loop spans 11 amino acids. Trimming took 7 bases from V and 7 from J, leaving 10 bases between them. CDR3 bases: TGTGCCAGCACCGGCGTGAGGACCCAGTACTTC. Translating it yields CASTGVRTQYF.

CDR3 residues: CARGGVEAGNTGELFF. The CDR3 DNA reads TGTGCCAGAGGGGGTGTTGAAGCGGGCAACACCGGGGAGCTGTTTTTT. J is TRBJ2-2 and V is TRBV2; D might be TRBD1 or TRBD2, each matching 6 bases. V was trimmed by 9 bases and J by 2 bases, leaving 19 bases between them. The CDR3 has 16 residues. Germline V gene lookup returns CDR1 SNHLY and CDR2 FYNNEI.

This clone has just one count. The chain combines TRBV5-1 with TRBJ1-1, with D unclear. The CDR3 extends over 15 amino acids. The V gene's germline CDR1 is SGHRS and CDR2 YFSETQ. Trimming took off 0 bases at V and 4 bases at J, with 13 bases between the two ends. Here the CDR3 reads CASSLAGLRLTEAFF. Here the CDR3 DNA reads TGCGCCAGCAGCTTGGCAGGATTGAGACTCACTGAAGCTTTCTTT.

This clone was picked up a small number of times. Within the sample, other DNA sequences also encode this same CDR3. This chain connects TRBV5-1 to TRBJ2-7; TRBD1 agrees at 9 bases. Losses at the gene ends were 3 bases for V and 5 bases for J; bases not matched to a gene: 0. Germline V gene lookup returns CDR1 SGHRS and CDR2 YFSETQ. The CDR3 sequence is 12 residues long. The CDR3 sequence is CASSWTGDEQYF. The CDR3 DNA sequence: TGCGCCAGCAGCTGGACAGGGGACGAGCAGTACTTC.

On this clone itself: In the same sample, other DNA sequences code for this CDR3. The chain combines TRBV10-3 with TRBJ2-6, with D tentatively TRBD1 (5 bases). The CDR3 length is 14 residues. CDR1 ENHRY and CDR2 SYGVKD come from the germline V gene. V lost 6 bases, J lost 0 bases, and 6 bases lay in between. The CDR3 DNA follows: TGTGCCATCAGAGACAGCTCTGGGGCCAACGTCCTGACTTTC. Amino acid sequence: CAIRDSSGANVLTF.

Comment on this clone: Sequence at one end of the junction differs from germline and may be a read error. The CDR3 DNA follows: TGTGCTAGCAGCTTAGGCCAAACAGATACGCAGTATTTT. This translates into CASSLGQTDTQYF. This chain uses TRBV7-7 with TRBJ2-3; no firm D call. Germline assignment: CDR1 SSHAT and CDR2 FNYEAQ (reference sequence). The CDR3 has 13 amino acids.

The J gene is TRBJ2-7, the V gene TRBV7-8, with TRBD2 identical over 9 bases. V shed 1 base and J 6 bases; nucleotides not matched to a gene: 7. The CDR3 is 15 residues long. The germline V gene encodes CDR1 SGHVS and CDR2 FQNEAQ. CDR3 DNA: TGTGCCAGCAGCTTAGGACCCGGACTAGCGCTCGAGCAGTACTTC. Its translation is CASSLGPGLALEQYF.

The rearrangement joins TRBV6-5 to TRBJ2-5, with TRBD1 matching over 9 bases. The junction had 6 bases not matched to a gene; V was cut back by 2 bases and J by 5 bases. The germline gives CDR1 MNHEY, CDR2 SVGAGI. The CDR3 has 15 residues. The CDR3 DNA reads TGTGCCAGCAGTTACAGGGGACAGGGTAGGGAGACCCAGTACTTC. Translating gives CASSYRGQGRETQYF.

This clone was observed a single time. The rearrangement joins TRBV7-9 to TRBJ1-2, with 10 bases aligning to TRBD1. The V segment lost 1 base and the J segment 4 bases; nucleotides outside the gene matches: 3. The V gene's germline CDR1 is SEHNR and CDR2 FQNEAQ (reference sequence). The CDR3 runs 15 residues. The chain's CDR3 is CASSLGDRGSYGYTF. CDR3 DNA: TGTGCCAGCAGCTTAGGGGACAGGGGCAGCTATGGCTACACCTTC.

Written as DNA, the CDR3 is TGTGCCAGCAGTTACAGGGGATCAAGCTCTGGAAACACCATATATTTT. It yields the protein CASSYRGSSSGNTIYF. The chain joins TRBV6-5 to TRBJ1-3, with D possibly TRBD1 on 5 matching bases. Trimming removed 2 bases from V and 0 bases from J, with 11 bases in between. CDR1 MNHEY and CDR2 SVGAGI come from the germline V gene. This CDR3 is 16 amino acids long.

The chain recombines TRBV18 with TRBJ1-5, with D possibly being TRBD1 (6 bases). Germline V gene lookup returns CDR1 KGHSH and CDR2 LQKENI. The CDR3 totals 13 residues. Trimming shortened V by 5 bases and J by 4 bases, and 9 bases separated the two germline ends. CDR3 in amino acids: CASSADRNQPQHF. As DNA, the CDR3 is TGTGCCAGCTCAGCGGACAGAAATCAGCCCCAGCATTTT. Full variable domain (rest looked up from reference TRBV18 and TRBJ1-5): NAGVMQNPRHLVRRRGQEARLRCSPMKGHSHVYWYRQLPEEGLKFMVYLQKENIIDESGMPKERFSAEFPKEGPSILRIQQVVRGDSAAYFCASSADRNQPQHFGDGTRLSIL.

This clone was observed once. The chain links TRBV6-5 to TRBJ2-7, with D maybe TRBD2 (5 bases). Germline V lookup: CDR1 MNHEY, CDR2 SVGAGI. The CDR3 loop spans 15 amino acids. V lost 10 bases to trimming and J lost 3 bases, with 22 bases between them. The CDR3 here is CATRRGPTKYYEQYF. CDR3 nucleotide sequence: TGTGCCACCAGACGGGGTCCCACTAAGTACTACGAGCAGTACTTC.

V gene TRBV2 combines with J gene TRBJ2-7, with TRBD1 identical over 8 bases. Looked up from germline, CDR1 is SNHLY and CDR2 is FYNNEI. Trimming took 6 bases from V and 5 from J; bases not matched to a gene: 9. This CDR3 has 14 residues. The CDR3 protein is CASSNRGSSDEQYF. Written as DNA, the CDR3 is TGTGCCAGCAGCAACAGGGGGTCTTCTGACGAGCAGTACTTC.

This chain links TRBV28 with TRBJ1-2; TRBD1 matches 9 bases. This CDR3 has 15 amino acids. With V trimmed by 3 bases and J by 3 bases, 5 bases remained unmatched. Germline CDR1 MDHEN, CDR2 SYDVKM. The CDR3 protein is CASSFSDRGHYGYTF. CDR3 sequence (DNA): TGTGCCAGCAGTTTTTCGGACAGGGGACACTATGGCTACACCTTC.

The V call is TRBV4-1, the J call TRBJ1-4; no firm D call. The CDR3 covers 15 residues. The V and J ends lost 3 bases and 7 bases respectively, with 15 bases between them. Germline CDR1 reads MGHRA; CDR2 reads YSYEKL. The CDR3 region is CASSHPGRFGEKLFF. CDR3 nucleotides: TGCGCCAGCAGCCACCCTGGGAGGTTTGGTGAAAAACTGTTTTTT.

CDR3 sequence (DNA): TGTGCCAGCAGCTTAGGGTTCGTAGAAAAACTGTTTTTT. Amino acid sequence: CASSLGFVEKLFF. The V call is TRBV7-2, the J call TRBJ1-4; D is undetermined. From germline, CDR1 is SGHTA and CDR2 FQGNSA. V was clipped by 1 base and J by 8 bases, with 8 bases between them. CDR3 length: 13 residues.